The clone carrying this TCR beta chain appeared a few times. Its antigen is undetermined. The CDR3 spans 15 residues. J lost 4 bases, V lost 5 bases, and 7 bases had no gene match. This sample stems from a study of T-cell reconstitution after alpha-beta-depleted transplantation in children. Findings of the study overall: Diversity and T-cell counts at one year after transplant derived mostly from new T cells. Reportedly, only several hundred clones from non-depleted graft cells drove alpha-beta T-cell counts at about two months.

For TCRbeta, the library was prepared with unique molecular identifiers. Via MiXCR, TCRdb re-called the PCR reads, giving one row per CDR3 protein. Among about 870,000 distinct CDR3 sequences listed, roughly 15% were seen once. This specimen was PBMCs, mostly from graft donor cells, taken 360 days after TCRalphabeta/CD19-depleted stem cell transplant. The TCR sequence derives from a male patient aged 10 to 17 who had a stem cell transplant for acute lymphoblastic leukemia, so the T cells may come from the graft donor. V gene TRBV12-3 or TRBV12-4 combines with J gene TRBJ2-1; 8 bases are a match to TRBD2. The CDR3 region is CASSGGLEGYNEQFF. The CDR3 bases are TGTGCCAGCAGTGGGGGACTAGAGGGGTACAATGAGCAGTTCTTC.